The rows below give T cell receptor beta chains drawn from one sample of a study of graft-versus-host responses after intestinal transplantation. The antigens for these receptors are not known. The repertoire was sequenced with immunoSEQ multiplex PCR; TCRdb's copy has only in-frame clones and lacks some. The top ten clones hold roughly 0.19% of a sample with some 140,000 clones, around 90% of them seen once. The sequencing used unstimulated CD4+ T cells sorted from spleen or lymph node cells, collected before intestinal transplant. The receptors originated from a human donor who received an intestinal transplant. Each CDR3 is given with its conserved first and last residue. A D gene is named only where the DNA matches it firmly. Clone size is given for some rows only: seen once, a few or many times, or a class if the clone is expanded.

TGTGCCAGCAGTTCCCAAGGACAGGGTGCCGCTATTGGCTACACCTTC,CASSSQGQGAAIGYTF,NA,TRBV6-6,TRBD1,TRBJ1-2
TGCGCCAGCAGTTTCCGACTAGCGGGTGCGCCCTACAATGAGCAGTTCTTC,CASSFRLAGAPYNEQFF,NA,TRBV5-1,TRBD2,TRBJ2-1
TGTGCCAGCAGCTTAGGCCTGAACTATGGCTACACCTTC,CASSLGLNYGYTF,NA,TRBV7-2,NA,TRBJ1-2
TGTGCCAGTAGTCGAAGCTGGGAGACCCAGTACTTC,CASSRSWETQYF,NA,TRBV19,NA,TRBJ2-5
TGTGTCAGCAGCGCCGGAAGCCAAGAGACCCAGTACTTC,CVSSAGSQETQYF,NA,TRBV9,NA,TRBJ2-5
TGCGCCAGCAGCCTAGACAGTGATTGGGCGGCCCAGTACTTC,CASSLDSDWAAQYF,NA,TRBV5-1,NA,TRBJ2-5
TGTGCCAGTAGTATAGGGGGACAGGTACCGGGAGGCTACACCTTC,CASSIGGQVPGGYTF,NA,TRBV19,TRBD1,TRBJ1-2
TGTGCCTGGAGTGGGTCTAGCAATCAGCCCCAGCATTTT,CAWSGSSNQPQHF,once,TRBV30,NA,TRBJ1-5
TGTGCCAGCAGTTTATTCCACGAGCAGTACTTC,CASSLFHEQYF,NA,TRBV28,NA,TRBJ2-7
TGTGCCAGCAGTTTATGGGCTTCCGGGACAGGGAAAAAGGAGCCCCAGCATTTT,CASSLWASGTGKKEPQHF,NA,TRBV27,TRBD1,TRBJ1-5
TGTGCCAGCAGCCCAGACATAATTGGGCCGAATGAGCAGTTCTTC,CASSPDIIGPNEQFF,NA,TRBV7-9,NA,TRBJ2-1
TGCGCCAGCAGCCCCCGTCAGGGGGGATCTAATGAAAAACTGTTTTTT,CASSPRQGGSNEKLFF,NA,TRBV5-1,TRBD1,TRBJ1-4
TGTGCCAGCTCACCGGCCCGTAGCGGGGTGAACACTGAAGCTTTCTTT,CASSPARSGVNTEAFF,NA,TRBV18,NA,TRBJ1-1
TGTGCCAGCACTCCAGGGACTTCGATCTACGAGCAGTACTTC,CASTPGTSIYEQYF,NA,TRBV28,NA,TRBJ2-7
TGCGCCAGCGTAAATGCAGATACGCAGTATTTT,CASVNADTQYF,NA,TRBV5-1,NA,TRBJ2-3
TGTGCCAGCAGCCCGTGGGGCAGCCGCTCCTACGAGCAGTACTTC,CASSPWGSRSYEQYF,once,TRBV14,NA,TRBJ2-7
TGTGCCAGCAGCTTAGTGCTAGCGGGAGTAACAGATACGCAGTATTTT,CASSLVLAGVTDTQYF,NA,TRBV11-2,TRBD2,TRBJ2-3
TGTGCCAGTAGTATCACTAGCGGGAATGAGCAGTACTTC,CASSITSGNEQYF,medium-sized,TRBV19,TRBD2,TRBJ2-7
TGCGCCAGCAGCCGTAGGACAGGGGCCCCGACAGATACGCAGTATTTT,CASSRRTGAPTDTQYF,once,TRBV4-1,TRBD1,TRBJ2-3
TGTGCCAGCAGCCGAAACGTCCGGGACAGAGGTAGAAATGAGCAGTTCTTC,CASSRNVRDRGRNEQFF,once,TRBV11-2,TRBD1,TRBJ2-1
TGCGCCAGCAGCTTGGATAAGCACCTAACTCTAGATACGCAGTATTTT,CASSLDKHLTLDTQYF,NA,TRBV5-1,NA,TRBJ2-3
TGTGCCAGCAGTTTAAAGAGCGGGAGTAATGAGCAGTTCTTC,CASSLKSGSNEQFF,NA,TRBV7-2,TRBD2,TRBJ2-1
TGCAGCGTTGGGACTAGCGTATCAGATACGCAGTATTTT,CSVGTSVSDTQYF,NA,TRBV29-1,TRBD2,TRBJ2-3
TGTGCCAGCAGTCCGGGACAGGGCCGCTACACCTTC,CASSPGQGRYTF,NA,TRBV25-1,TRBD1,TRBJ1-2
TGCGCCAGCAGCCGAAATTCCCGGGGCCAGACCTTCACAGATACGCAGTATTTT,CASSRNSRGQTFTDTQYF,NA,TRBV4-3,NA,TRBJ2-3
TGTGCTCAGGCCGGATGGACTGAAGCTTTCTTT,CAQAGWTEAFF,NA,TRBV28,NA,TRBJ1-1
TGCGCCAGCAGGCAGACAGGGGGGAACCCCCTGAACACTGAAGCTTTCTTT,CASRQTGGNPLNTEAFF,NA,TRBV5-1,TRBD1,TRBJ1-1
TGTGCCAGCAGACTCAGGACAGGGAATATCTACGAGCAGTACTTC,CASRLRTGNIYEQYF,once,TRBV6-5,TRBD1,TRBJ2-7
TGTGCCTGGAGTGTGACACGGACCTACGAGCAGTACTTC,CAWSVTRTYEQYF,once,TRBV30,NA,TRBJ2-7
TGTGCCAGCAGCTCACAGGGTGGGAGACATCAGCCCCAGCATTTT,CASSSQGGRHQPQHF,NA,TRBV9,NA,TRBJ1-5
TGTGCCAGCAGCCCGGGCAGGGGTACGCAGTATTTT,CASSPGRGTQYF,NA,TRBV5-4,NA,TRBJ2-3